The clone carrying this T cell receptor beta chain was observed at least ten times. Exclusion criteria comprised uncontrolled infection, other autoimmune disease, pregnancy or lactation. Amplified regions were TCR beta CDR3 sequences from RNA transcripts. First-round RT-PCR of the TCR CDR3 relied on the HTBI primer set. MiXCR, run by TCRdb on the multiplex PCR reads, gives a single entry per CDR3 protein. The sample shows around 500,000 distinct CDR3 sequences, around 13% of them seen only once. The data derive from a study of T cells in Graves' hyperthyroidism and ophthalmopathy. Looking at the study overall: At the time of initial diagnosis and before any treatment, peripheral blood was collected.

The sequence was obtained from a middle-aged woman with Graves' hyperthyroidism. The specimen sequenced was blood.

CDR3 in amino acids: CASSPDSYSNQPQHF. The CDR3 DNA reads as TGTGCCAGCAGCCCCGACAGTTATAGCAATCAGCCCCAGCATTTT. The genes are TRBV3-1 and TRBJ1-5, with D tentatively TRBD1 (5 bases). CDR1 and CDR2 from the germline V gene are LGHDT and YNNKEL (reference sequence). The CDR3 is made up of 15 amino acids. V was shortened by 4 bases and J by 0 bases, with 10 bases between the two germline ends.